This T cell receptor beta chain is from a study of T cell repertoires in cytomegalovirus infection. From the reads, TCRdb called clonotypes with MiXCR, one entry per CDR3 protein. Of approximately 700,000 distinct CDR3 sequences in the sample, 35% were seen once. The CDR3 is 13 residues long. V lost 2 bases and J 2 bases, leaving 6 bases between the germline ends. From germline, CDR1 is MDHEN and CDR2 SYDVKM. The source material was PBMCs. The rearrangement uses TRBV28 and TRBJ2-5; no clear D. This receptor was obtained from a human donor in good health (CMV status not recorded). Some clones in this sample may be carry-over from other donors' samples. The CDR3 here is CASSLIGQETQYF. The CDR3 nucleotides read TGTGCCAGCAGTTTAATAGGTCAAGAGACCCAGTACTTC. Supplemented by reference TRBV28 and TRBJ2-5, the full variable domain reads DVKVTQSSRYLVKRTGEKVFLECVQDMDHENMFWYRQDPGLGLRLIYFSYDVKMKEKGDIPEGYSVSREKKERFSLILESASTNQTSMYLCASSLIGQETQYFGPGTRLLVL.